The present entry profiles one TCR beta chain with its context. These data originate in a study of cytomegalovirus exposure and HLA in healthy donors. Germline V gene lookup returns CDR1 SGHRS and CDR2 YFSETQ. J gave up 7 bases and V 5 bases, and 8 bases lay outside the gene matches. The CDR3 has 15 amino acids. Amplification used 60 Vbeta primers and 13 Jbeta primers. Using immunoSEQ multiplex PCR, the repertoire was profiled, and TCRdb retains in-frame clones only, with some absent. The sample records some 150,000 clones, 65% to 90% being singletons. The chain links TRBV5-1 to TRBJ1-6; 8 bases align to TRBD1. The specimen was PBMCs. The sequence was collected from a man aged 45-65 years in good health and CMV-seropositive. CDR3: CASSYGQGGNSPLHF. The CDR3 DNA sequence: TGCGCCAGCAGTTATGGACAGGGAGGCAATTCACCCCTCCACTTT.